The present entry profiles one T cell receptor beta chain with its context. Its cognate antigen is unknown. The sample originates from a study of shared clonotypes between healthy human individuals. Broader study findings: It was only blood that was sampled, and tissue repertoires likely differ.

Assay execution proceeded at the deep level. Sequenced by immunoSEQ multiplex PCR; TCRdb stores in-frame clones only, minus some. Among fewer than 600,000 clones listed, 79% were seen once. The sequenced sample consisted of PBMCs. The receptor was derived from a middle-aged woman in good health. Some clones in this sample may be carry-over from other donors' samples.

Here the CDR3 reads CASSLTSGRARGEQYF. In nucleotides, the CDR3 is TGTGCCAGCAGCCTAACTAGCGGGAGGGCCAGGGGGGAGCAGTACTTC. The rearrangement joins TRBV7-9 to TRBJ2-7; TRBD2 aligns across 13 bases. Losses at the gene ends were 5 bases for V and 7 bases for J; bases not matched to a gene: 11. The V gene's germline CDR1 is SEHNR and CDR2 FQNEAQ (reference sequence). CDR3 length equals 16 residues. The variable domain in full, with the rest retrieved from reference TRBV7-9 and TRBJ2-7, is DTGVSQNPRHKITKRGQNVTFRCDPISEHNRLYWYRQTLGQGPEFLTYFQNEAQLEKSRLLSDRFSAERPKGSFSTLEIQRTEQGDSAMYLCASSLTSGRARGEQYFGPGTRLTVT.